This entry concerns a single T cell receptor beta chain. The data belong to a study of technical replicates of blood from a few donors. Repertoires were generated with immunoSEQ multiplex PCR, while TCRdb's copy carries only in-frame clones and drops some. The sample holds about 73,000 clones, approximately 91% seen once. The V end was cut by 4 bases, the J end by 5 bases, with 20 bases between. Germline V CDR1 and CDR2: LGHNA, YNFKEQ. The CDR3 is 16 residues long. The receptor was derived from a human donor in good health. Some clones in this sample may be carry-over from other donors' samples. The rearrangement uses TRBV4-2 and TRBJ1-2; TRBD1 is a possible D gene (6 bases). Sample: PBMCs. CDR3 in amino acids: CASSLPLDSLGYGYTF. The DNA for the CDR3 is TGTGCCAGCAGCCTCCCCCTGGACAGCCTGGGGTATGGCTACACCTTC.